This T cell receptor (beta chain) was sequenced during a study of OX40 agonist ivuxolimab in advanced cancers. TCRdb's copy holds only in-frame clones and misses some; the assay was immunoSEQ multiplex PCR. The sample records 90,000 to 120,000 clones, about 91% being singletons. The CDR3 is made up of 12 amino acids. CDR1 is KGHSH and CDR2 is LQKENI in the germline V gene. Trimming took 3 bases from V and 9 from J, leaving 9 bases between them. On this clone: Its antigen remains unknown.

Study observations and caveats: On average, CD8+ T cells showed a greater number of expanded clones than CD4+.

Sequencing was performed on CD4+ or CD8+ T cells sorted from blood, taken in a trial of the OX40 agonist ivuxolimab. The chain couples TRBV18 to TRBJ2-1; D is possibly TRBD2 (5 bases). The TCR originated in an adult with an advanced solid tumor such as melanoma, head and neck, liver or kidney cancer. CDR3 in amino acids: CASSPNRGEQFF. DNA for the CDR3: TGTGCCAGCTCACCGAACCGGGGTGAGCAGTTCTTC.